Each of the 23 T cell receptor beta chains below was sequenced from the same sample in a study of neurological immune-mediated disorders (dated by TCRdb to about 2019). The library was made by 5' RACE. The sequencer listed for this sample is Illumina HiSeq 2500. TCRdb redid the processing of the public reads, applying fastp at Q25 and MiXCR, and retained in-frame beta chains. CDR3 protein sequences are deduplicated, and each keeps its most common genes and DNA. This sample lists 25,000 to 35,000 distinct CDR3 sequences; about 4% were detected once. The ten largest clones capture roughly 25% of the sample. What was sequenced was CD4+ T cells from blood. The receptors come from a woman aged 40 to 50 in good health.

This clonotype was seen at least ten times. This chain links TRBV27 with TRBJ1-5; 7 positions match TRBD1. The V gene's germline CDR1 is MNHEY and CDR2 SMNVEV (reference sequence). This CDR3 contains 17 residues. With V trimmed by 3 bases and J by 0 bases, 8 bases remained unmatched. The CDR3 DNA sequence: TGTGCCAGCAGTTTCCGACAGGGCCCCGATAGCAATCAGCCCCAGCATTTT. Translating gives CASSFRQGPDSNQPQHF.

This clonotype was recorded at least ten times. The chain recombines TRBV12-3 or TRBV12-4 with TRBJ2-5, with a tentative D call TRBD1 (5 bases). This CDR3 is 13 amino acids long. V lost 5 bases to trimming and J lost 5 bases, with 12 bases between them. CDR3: CASSPLGQETQYF. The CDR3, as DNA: TGTGCCAGCAGTCCTCTGGGGCAGGAGACCCAGTACTTC.

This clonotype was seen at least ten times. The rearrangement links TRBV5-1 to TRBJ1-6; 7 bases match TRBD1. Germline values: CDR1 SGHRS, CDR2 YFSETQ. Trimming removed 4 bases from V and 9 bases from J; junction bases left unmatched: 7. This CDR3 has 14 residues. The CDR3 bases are TGCGCCAGCAGCCCCGGACAGGATGGTTCACCCCTCCACTTT. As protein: CASSPGQDGSPLHF.

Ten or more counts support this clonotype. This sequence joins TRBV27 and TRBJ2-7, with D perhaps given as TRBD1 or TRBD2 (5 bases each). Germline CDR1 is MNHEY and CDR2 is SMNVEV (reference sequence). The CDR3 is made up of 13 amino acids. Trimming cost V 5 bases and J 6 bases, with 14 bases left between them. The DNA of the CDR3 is TGTGCCAGCAGTATTGAGGGTAGGGGCGAGCAGTACTTC. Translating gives CASSIEGRGEQYF.

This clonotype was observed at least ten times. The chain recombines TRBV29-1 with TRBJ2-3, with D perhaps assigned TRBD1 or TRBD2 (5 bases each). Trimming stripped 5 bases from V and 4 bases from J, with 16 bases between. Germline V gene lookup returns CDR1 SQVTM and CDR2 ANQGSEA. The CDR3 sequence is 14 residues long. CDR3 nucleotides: TGCAGCGTTTCCCCAGGGAGTACGGCAGATACGCAGTATTTT. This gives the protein CSVSPGSTADTQYF.

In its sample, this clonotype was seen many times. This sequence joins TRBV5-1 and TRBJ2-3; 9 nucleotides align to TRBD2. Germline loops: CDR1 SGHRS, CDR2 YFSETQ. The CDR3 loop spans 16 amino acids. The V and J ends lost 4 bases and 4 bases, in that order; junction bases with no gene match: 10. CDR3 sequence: CASSRSPSGISDTQYF. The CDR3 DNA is TGCGCCAGCAGCCGATCCCCTAGCGGGATTTCAGATACGCAGTATTTT. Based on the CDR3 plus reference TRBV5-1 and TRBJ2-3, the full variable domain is KAGVTQTPRYLIKTRGQQVTLSCSPISGHRSVSWYQQTPGQGLQFLFEYFSETQRNKGNFPGRFSGRQFSNSRSEMNVSTLELGDSALYLCASSRSPSGISDTQYFGPGTRLTVL.

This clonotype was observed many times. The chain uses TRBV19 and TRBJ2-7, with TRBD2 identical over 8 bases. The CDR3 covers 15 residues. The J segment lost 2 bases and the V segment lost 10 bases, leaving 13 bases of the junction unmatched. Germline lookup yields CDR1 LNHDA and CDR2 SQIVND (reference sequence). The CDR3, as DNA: TGTGCCACTGCGAGCGGGAGCGCCAAGACCTACGAGCAGTACTTC. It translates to CATASGSAKTYEQYF.

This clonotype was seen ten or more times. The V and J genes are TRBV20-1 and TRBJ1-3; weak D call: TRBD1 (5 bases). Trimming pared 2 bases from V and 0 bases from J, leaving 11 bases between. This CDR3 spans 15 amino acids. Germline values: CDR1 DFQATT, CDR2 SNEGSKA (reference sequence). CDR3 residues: CSARPGHLSGNTIYF. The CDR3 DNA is TGCAGTGCTAGACCCGGACACCTCTCTGGAAACACCATATATTTT.

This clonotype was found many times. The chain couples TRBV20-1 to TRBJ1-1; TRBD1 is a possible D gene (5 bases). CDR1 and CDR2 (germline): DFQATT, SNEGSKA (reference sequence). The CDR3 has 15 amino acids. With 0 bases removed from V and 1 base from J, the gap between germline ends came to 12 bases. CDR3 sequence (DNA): TGCAGTGCTAGAGATCTCGTACAGGCGAACACTGAAGCTTTCTTT. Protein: CSARDLVQANTEAFF.

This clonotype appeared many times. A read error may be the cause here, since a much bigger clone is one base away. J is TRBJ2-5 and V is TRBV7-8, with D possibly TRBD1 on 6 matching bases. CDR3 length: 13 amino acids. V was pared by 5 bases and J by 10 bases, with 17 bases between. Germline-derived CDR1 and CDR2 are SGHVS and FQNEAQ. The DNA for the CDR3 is TGTGCCAGCAGCACCAAATGGGGGCGGGTCCAGTACTTC. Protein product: CASSTKWGRVQYF. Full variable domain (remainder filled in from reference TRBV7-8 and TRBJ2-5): GAGVSQSPRYKVAKRGQDVALRCDPISGHVSLFWYQQALGQGPEFLTYFQNEAQLDKSGLPSDRFFAERPEGSVSTLKIQRTQQEDSAVYLCASSTKWGRVQYFGPGTRLLVL.

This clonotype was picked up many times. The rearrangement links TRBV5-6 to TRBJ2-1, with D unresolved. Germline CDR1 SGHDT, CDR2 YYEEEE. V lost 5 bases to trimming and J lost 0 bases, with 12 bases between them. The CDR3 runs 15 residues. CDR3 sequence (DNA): TGTGCCAGCAGAGATGGAAGTATCTCCTACAATGAGCAGTTCTTC. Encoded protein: CASRDGSISYNEQFF.

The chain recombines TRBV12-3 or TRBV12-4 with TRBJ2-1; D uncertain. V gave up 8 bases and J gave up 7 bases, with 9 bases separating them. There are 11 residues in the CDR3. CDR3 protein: CASPRANEQFF. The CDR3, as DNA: TGTGCCAGCCCCCGCGCGAATGAGCAGTTCTTC.

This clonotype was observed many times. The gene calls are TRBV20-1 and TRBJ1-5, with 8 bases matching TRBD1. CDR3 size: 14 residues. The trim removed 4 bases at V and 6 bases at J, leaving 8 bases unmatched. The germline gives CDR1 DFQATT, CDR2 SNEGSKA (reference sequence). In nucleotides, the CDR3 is TGCAGTGCTATTGGACAGGGCCTCGGTCAGCCCCAGCATTTT. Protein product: CSAIGQGLGQPQHF.

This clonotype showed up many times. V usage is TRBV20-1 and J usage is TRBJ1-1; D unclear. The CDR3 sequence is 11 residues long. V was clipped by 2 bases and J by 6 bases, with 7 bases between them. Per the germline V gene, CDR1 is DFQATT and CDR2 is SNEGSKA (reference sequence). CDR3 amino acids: CSARREPEAFF. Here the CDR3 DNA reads TGCAGTGCTAGACGGGAACCTGAAGCTTTCTTT.

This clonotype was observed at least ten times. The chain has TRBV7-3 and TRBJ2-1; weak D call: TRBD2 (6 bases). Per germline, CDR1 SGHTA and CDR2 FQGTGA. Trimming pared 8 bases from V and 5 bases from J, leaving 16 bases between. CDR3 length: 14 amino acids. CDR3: CASQRDFSDNEQFF. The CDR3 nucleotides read TGTGCCAGCCAACGGGACTTTTCCGACAATGAGCAGTTCTTC.

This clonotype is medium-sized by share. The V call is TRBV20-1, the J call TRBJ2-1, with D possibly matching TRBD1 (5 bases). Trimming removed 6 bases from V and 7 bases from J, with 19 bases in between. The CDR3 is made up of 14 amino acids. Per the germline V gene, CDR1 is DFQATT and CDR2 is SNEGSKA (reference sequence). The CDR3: CSAPRQLAINEQFF. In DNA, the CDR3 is TGCAGTGCGCCCCGACAGCTGGCAATTAATGAGCAGTTCTTC.

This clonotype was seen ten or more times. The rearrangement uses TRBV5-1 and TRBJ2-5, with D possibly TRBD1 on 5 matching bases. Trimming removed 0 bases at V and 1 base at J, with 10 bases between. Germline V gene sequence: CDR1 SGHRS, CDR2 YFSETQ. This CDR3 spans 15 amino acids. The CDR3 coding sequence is TGCGCCAGCAGCTTGGCTCAGGGATTCCAAGAGACCCAGTACTTC. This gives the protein CASSLAQGFQETQYF. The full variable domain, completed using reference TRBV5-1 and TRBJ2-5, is KAGVTQTPRYLIKTRGQQVTLSCSPISGHRSVSWYQQTPGQGLQFLFEYFSETQRNKGNFPGRFSGRQFSNSRSEMNVSTLELGDSALYLCASSLAQGFQETQYFGPGTRLLVL.

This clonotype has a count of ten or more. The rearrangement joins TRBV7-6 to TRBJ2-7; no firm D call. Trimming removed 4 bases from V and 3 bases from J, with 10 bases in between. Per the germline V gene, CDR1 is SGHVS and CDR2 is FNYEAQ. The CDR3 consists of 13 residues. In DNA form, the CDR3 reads TGTGCCAGCAGCTCGACTCCGGACTACGAGCAGTACTTC. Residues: CASSSTPDYEQYF. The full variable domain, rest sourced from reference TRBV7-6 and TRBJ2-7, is GAGVSQSPRYKVTKRGQDVALRCDPISGHVSLYWYRQALGQGPEFLTYFNYEAQQDKSGLPNDRFSAERPEGSISTLTIQRTEQRDSAMYRCASSSTPDYEQYFGPGTRLTVT.

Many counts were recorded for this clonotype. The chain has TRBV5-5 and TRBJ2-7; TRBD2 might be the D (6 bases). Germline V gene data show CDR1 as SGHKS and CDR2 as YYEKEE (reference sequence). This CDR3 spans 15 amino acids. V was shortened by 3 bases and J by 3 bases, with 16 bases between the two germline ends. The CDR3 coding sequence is TGTGCCAGCAGCTGGGACCCCGGGACTTACTACGAGCAGTACTTC. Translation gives CASSWDPGTYYEQYF.

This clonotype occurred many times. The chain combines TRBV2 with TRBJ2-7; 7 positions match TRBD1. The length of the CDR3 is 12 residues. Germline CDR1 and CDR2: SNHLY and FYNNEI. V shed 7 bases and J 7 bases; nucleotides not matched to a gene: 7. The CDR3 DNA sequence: TGTGCCAGCAACACAAAGGGGGCAGAGCAGTACTTC. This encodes CASNTKGAEQYF.

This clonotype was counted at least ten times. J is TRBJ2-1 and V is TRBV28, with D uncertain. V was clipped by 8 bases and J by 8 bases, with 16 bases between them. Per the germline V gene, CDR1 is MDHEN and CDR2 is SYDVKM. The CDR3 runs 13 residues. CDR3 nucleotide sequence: TGTGCCAGCGGATCGTCCCCTTCCTATGAGCAGTTCTTC. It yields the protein CASGSSPSYEQFF.

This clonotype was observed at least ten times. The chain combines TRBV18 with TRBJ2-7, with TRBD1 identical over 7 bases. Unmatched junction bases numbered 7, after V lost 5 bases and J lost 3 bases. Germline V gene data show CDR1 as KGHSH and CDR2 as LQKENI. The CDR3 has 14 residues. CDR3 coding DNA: TGTGCCAGCTCAGGTTCCGGGACAGACTACGAGCAGTACTTC. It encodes CASSGSGTDYEQYF.

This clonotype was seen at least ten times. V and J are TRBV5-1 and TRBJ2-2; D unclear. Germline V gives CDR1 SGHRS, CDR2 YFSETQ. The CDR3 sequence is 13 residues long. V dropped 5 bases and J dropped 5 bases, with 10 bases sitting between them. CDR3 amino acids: CASRDLGTGELFF. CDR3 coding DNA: TGCGCCAGCAGGGACCTGGGGACCGGGGAGCTGTTTTTT.